What follows describes a single T cell receptor (beta chain). This sample stems from a study of shared clonotypes between healthy human individuals. About 30,000 T cell genomes (about 0.2 ug DNA) went into each sorted-subset replicate. Here immunoSEQ multiplex PCR was the method, and the copy in TCRdb shows in-frame clones only, minus some. Among more than 850,000 clones listed, 78% were seen once. V trimming: 6 bases; J trimming: 4 bases; junction bases outside the gene matches: 4. CDR3 length: 14 residues. Germline V gene data show CDR1 as MNHNS and CDR2 as SASEGT. The sample consisted of memory CD4+ T cells from PBMCs. The subset was: CD45RA-negative fraction. This clonotype originated in a man aged 18 to 35 in good health. Some clones in this sample may be carry-over from other donors' samples. This chain links TRBV6-1 with TRBJ2-3; 10 nucleotides agree with TRBD1. The DNA for the CDR3 is TGTGCCAGCAGGGGACAGGGGAGGGCAGATACGCAGTATTTT. Protein product: CASRGQGRADTQYF.